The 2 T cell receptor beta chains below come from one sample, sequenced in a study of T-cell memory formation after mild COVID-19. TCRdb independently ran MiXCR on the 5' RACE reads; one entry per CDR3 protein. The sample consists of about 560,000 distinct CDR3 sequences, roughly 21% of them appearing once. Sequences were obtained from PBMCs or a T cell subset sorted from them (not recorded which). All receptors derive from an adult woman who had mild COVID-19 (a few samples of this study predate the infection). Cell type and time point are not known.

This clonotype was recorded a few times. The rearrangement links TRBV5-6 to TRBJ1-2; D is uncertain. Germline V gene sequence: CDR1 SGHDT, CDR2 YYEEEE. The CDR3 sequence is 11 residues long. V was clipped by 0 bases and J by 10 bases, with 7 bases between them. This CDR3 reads CASSLEGPYTF. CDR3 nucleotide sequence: TGTGCCAGCAGCTTGGAAGGGCCCTACACCTTC.

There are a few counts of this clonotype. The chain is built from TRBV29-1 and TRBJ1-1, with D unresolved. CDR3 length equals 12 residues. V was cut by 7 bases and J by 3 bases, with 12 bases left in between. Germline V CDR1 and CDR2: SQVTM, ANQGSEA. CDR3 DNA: TGCAGCGCCCCGGACTCTTACACTGAAGCTTTCTTT. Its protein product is CSAPDSYTEAFF.